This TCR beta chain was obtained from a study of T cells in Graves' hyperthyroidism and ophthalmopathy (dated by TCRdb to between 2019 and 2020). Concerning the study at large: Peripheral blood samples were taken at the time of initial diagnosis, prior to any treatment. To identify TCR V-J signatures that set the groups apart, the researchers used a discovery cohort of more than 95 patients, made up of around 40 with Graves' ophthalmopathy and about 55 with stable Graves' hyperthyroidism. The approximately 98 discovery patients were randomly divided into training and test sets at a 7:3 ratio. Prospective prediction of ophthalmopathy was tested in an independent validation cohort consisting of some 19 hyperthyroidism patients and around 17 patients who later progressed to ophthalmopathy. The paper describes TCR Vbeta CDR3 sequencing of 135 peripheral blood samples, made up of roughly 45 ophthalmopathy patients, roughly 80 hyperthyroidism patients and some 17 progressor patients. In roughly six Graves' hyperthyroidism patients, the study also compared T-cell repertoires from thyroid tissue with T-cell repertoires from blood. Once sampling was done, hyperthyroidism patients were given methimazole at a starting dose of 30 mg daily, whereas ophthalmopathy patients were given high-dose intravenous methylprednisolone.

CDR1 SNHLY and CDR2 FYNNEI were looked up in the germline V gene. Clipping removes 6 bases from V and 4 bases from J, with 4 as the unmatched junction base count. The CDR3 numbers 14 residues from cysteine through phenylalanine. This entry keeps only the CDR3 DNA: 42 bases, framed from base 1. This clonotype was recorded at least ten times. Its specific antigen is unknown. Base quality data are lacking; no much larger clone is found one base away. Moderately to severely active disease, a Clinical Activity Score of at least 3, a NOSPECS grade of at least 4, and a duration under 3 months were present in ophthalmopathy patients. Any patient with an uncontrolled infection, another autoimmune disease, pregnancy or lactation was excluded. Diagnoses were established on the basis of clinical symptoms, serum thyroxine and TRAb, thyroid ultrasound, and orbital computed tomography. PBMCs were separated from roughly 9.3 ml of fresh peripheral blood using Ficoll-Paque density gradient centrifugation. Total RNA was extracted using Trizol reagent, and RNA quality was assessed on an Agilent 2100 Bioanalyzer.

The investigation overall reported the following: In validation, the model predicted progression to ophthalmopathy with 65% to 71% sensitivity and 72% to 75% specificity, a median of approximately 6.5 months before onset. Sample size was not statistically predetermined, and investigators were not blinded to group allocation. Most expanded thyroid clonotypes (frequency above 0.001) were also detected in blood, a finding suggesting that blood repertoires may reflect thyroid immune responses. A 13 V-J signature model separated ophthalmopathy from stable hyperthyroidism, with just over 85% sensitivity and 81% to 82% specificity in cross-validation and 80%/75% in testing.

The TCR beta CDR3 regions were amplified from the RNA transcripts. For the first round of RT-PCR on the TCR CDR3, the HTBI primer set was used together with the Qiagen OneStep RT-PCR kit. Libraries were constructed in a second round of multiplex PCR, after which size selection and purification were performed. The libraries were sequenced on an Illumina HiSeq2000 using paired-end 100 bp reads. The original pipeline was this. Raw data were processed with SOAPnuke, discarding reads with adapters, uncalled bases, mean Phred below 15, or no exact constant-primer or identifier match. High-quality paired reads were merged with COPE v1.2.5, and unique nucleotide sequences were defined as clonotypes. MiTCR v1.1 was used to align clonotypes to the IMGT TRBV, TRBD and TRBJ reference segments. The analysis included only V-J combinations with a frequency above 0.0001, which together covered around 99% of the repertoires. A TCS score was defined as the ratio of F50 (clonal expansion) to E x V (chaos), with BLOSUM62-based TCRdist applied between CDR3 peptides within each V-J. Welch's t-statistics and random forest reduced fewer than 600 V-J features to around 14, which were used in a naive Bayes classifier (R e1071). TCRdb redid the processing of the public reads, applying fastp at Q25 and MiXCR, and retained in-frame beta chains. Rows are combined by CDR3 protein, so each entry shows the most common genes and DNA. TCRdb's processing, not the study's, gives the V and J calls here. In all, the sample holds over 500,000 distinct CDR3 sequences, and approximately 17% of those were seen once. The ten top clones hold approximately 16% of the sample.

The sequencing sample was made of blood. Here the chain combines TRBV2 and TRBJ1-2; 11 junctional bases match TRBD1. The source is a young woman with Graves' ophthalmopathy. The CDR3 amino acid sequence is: CASSGQGAGYGYTF. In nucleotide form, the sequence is TGTGCCAGCAGCGGACAGGGGGCGGGCTATGGCTACACCTTC.